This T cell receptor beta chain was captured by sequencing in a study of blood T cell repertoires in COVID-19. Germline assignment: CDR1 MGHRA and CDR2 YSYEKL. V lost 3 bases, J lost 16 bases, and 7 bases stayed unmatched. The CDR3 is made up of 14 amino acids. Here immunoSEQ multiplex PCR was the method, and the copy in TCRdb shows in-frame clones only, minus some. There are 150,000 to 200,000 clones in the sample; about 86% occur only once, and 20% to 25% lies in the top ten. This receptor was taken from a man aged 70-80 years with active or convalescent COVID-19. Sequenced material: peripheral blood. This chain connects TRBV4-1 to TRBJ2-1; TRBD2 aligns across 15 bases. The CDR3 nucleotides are TGCGCCAGCAGCCAGGGACTAGCGGGGGGAGGCGGTTTCTTC. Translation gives CASSQGLAGGGGFF.